The 5 T cell receptor beta chains reported below all come from one sample, sequenced in a study of blood T cell repertoires in COVID-19. Some clones are missing from TCRdb's copy, which holds only in-frame ones; the method was immunoSEQ multiplex PCR. The sample shows a few hundred thousand clones, less than 90% of them seen only once. Specimen: PBMCs or T cells enriched from blood (not recorded which). Receptors were obtained from a woman in her fifties or sixties who had recovered from COVID-19.

The chain recombines TRBV6-6 with TRBJ1-1; 7 bases are shared with TRBD1. CDR3 length equals 12 residues. The germline V gene has CDR1 MNHNY and CDR2 SVGAGI (reference sequence). J lost 4 bases, V lost 9 bases, and 5 bases had no gene match. The CDR3 DNA sequence: TGTGCCAGTCGGGCAGGGGGCACTGAAGCTTTCTTT. As protein: CASRAGGTEAFF.

The V call is TRBV11-2, the J call TRBJ1-3, with D unclear. V lost 4 bases and J lost 0, with 10 bases in between. Germline loops: CDR1 SGHAT, CDR2 FQNNGV. This CDR3 contains 15 residues. CDR3 DNA: TGTGCCAGCAGCTCCTGGAGGTACTCTGGAAACACCATATATTTT. The encoded protein is CASSSWRYSGNTIYF.

Only one count was recorded for this clone. V is TRBV6-5 and J is TRBJ1-1; D is unresolved. The V gene lost 4 bases and the J gene lost 0 bases, with 9 bases spanning the gap. CDR1 is MNHEY, CDR2 SVGAGI, per germline. The CDR3 length is 14 residues. The CDR3 region is CASSLTYMNTEAFF. The CDR3 DNA follows: TGTGCCAGCAGTTTGACATACATGAACACTGAAGCTTTCTTT.

The chain is built from TRBV5-1 and TRBJ2-1; D may be TRBD2 (6 bases). The CDR3 totals 14 residues. The germline CDR1 and CDR2 sequences are SGHRS and YFSETQ. Between the trimmed V and J ends, which lost 0 bases and 8 bases, there was a span of 12 bases. CDR3 protein: CASSLGLVDDEQFF. The CDR3 DNA sequence: TGCGCCAGCAGCTTGGGACTAGTTGACGATGAGCAGTTCTTC.

A remark on this clone: This CDR3 is also generated by other DNA sequences in the sample. CDR3 nucleotides: TGTGCCACCAGCAGAGGGGACAGCTTAAACACTGAAGCTTTCTTT. Amino acids: CATSRGDSLNTEAFF. The gene calls are TRBV15 and TRBJ1-1; 7 bases agree with TRBD1. This CDR3 is 15 amino acids long. In germline, CDR1 is LNHNV, CDR2 YYDKDF (reference sequence). V was clipped by 1 base and J by 2 bases; unmatched bases: 4.